The rows below give T cell receptor beta chains drawn from one sample of a study of CD4 T cells in relation to SARS-CoV-2 and coronaviruses. No antigen is known for these receptors. Clones were sequenced by immunoSEQ multiplex PCR, and TCRdb holds only the in-frame ones, with some missing. The sample consists of tens of thousands of clones, approximately 86% of them appearing once. The specimen sequenced was naive CD4+ T cells from PBMCs, cultured in vitro. Receptors originate from an adult with COVID-19. The CDR3 runs from the conserved cysteine through the conserved F or W. The order of the fields is clone size, V gene, D gene, J gene, CDR3 protein, CDR3 DNA. The D gene is left open where the match is weak. Some rows mark clone size as missing; the rest say once, few, many or name a class of expanded clone.

clone_size: .; v_call: TRBV2; d_call: TRBD1; j_call: TRBJ1-1; cdr3_aa: CASNGQVDPEAFF; cdr3_nt: TGTGCCAGCAACGGACAGGTAGACCCTGAAGCTTTCTTT
clone_size: .; v_call: TRBV24-1; d_call: .; j_call: TRBJ2-1; cdr3_aa: CATSEGGPYNEQFF; cdr3_nt: TGTGCCACCAGTGAGGGGGGCCCCTACAATGAGCAGTTCTTC
clone_size: once; v_call: TRBV7-9; d_call: .; j_call: TRBJ2-1; cdr3_aa: CASSLGTVGREQFF; cdr3_nt: TGTGCCAGCAGCTTAGGGACAGTGGGTCGGGAGCAGTTCTTC
clone_size: .; v_call: TRBV15; d_call: TRBD2; j_call: TRBJ2-1; cdr3_aa: CATSNGLAERNNEQFF; cdr3_nt: TGTGCCACCAGCAACGGTCTAGCGGAGCGTAACAATGAGCAGTTCTTC
clone_size: .; v_call: TRBV7-9; d_call: .; j_call: TRBJ2-6; cdr3_aa: CASSLGGSGANVLTF; cdr3_nt: TGTGCCAGCAGCTTAGGAGGCTCTGGGGCCAACGTCCTGACTTTC
clone_size: .; v_call: TRBV6-5; d_call: .; j_call: TRBJ1-2; cdr3_aa: CASSQSNRANTF; cdr3_nt: TGTGCCAGCAGTCAGAGTAACAGGGCGAACACCTTC
clone_size: .; v_call: TRBV25-1; d_call: TRBD1; j_call: TRBJ2-7; cdr3_aa: CASKDRGRWSEQYF; cdr3_nt: TGTGCCAGCAAGGACAGGGGCCGTTGGAGCGAGCAGTACTTC
clone_size: .; v_call: TRBV12-3/TRBV12-4; d_call: .; j_call: TRBJ1-2; cdr3_aa: CASSFSRNYGYTF; cdr3_nt: TGTGCCAGCAGTTTCAGTCGAAACTATGGCTACACCTTC
clone_size: .; v_call: TRBV5-6; d_call: .; j_call: TRBJ1-1; cdr3_aa: CASSSNLEAFF; cdr3_nt: TGTGCCAGCAGCAGTAACCTTGAAGCTTTCTTT
clone_size: .; v_call: TRBV6-6; d_call: .; j_call: TRBJ2-7; cdr3_aa: CASSYSGEEQYF; cdr3_nt: TGTGCCAGCAGTTACTCAGGGGAAGAGCAGTACTTC
clone_size: .; v_call: TRBV28; d_call: TRBD1; j_call: TRBJ2-7; cdr3_aa: CASSSRTGEYF; cdr3_nt: TGTGCCAGCAGTTCCAGGACAGGGGAGTACTTC
clone_size: few; v_call: TRBV7-9; d_call: .; j_call: TRBJ1-5; cdr3_aa: CASSLGGVYNQPQHF; cdr3_nt: TGTGCCAGCAGCTTAGGCGGAGTATACAATCAGCCCCAGCATTTT
clone_size: .; v_call: TRBV18; d_call: .; j_call: TRBJ2-1; cdr3_aa: CASSPPGEQFF; cdr3_nt: TGTGCCAGCTCACCACCGGGCGAGCAGTTCTTC